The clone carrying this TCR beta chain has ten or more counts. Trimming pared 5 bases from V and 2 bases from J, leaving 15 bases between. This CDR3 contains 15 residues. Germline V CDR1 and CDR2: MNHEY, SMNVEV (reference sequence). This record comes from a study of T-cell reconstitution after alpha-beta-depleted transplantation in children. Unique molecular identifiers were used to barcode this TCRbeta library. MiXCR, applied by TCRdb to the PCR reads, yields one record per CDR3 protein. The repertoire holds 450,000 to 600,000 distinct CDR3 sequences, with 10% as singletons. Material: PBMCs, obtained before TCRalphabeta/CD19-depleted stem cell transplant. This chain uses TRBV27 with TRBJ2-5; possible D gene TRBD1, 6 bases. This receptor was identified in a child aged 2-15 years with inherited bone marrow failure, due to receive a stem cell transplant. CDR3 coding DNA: TGTGCCAGCAGTCACCGACAGGCTCTTCAAGAGACCCAGTACTTC. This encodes CASSHRQALQETQYF.